These 5 T cell receptor beta chains share one sample of origin, sequenced in a study of cytomegalovirus exposure and HLA in healthy donors. Use of 60 Vbeta and 13 Jbeta primers characterized the PCR. Some clones are missing from TCRdb's copy, which holds only in-frame ones; the method was immunoSEQ multiplex PCR. Among about 94,000 clones listed, nearly 80% were seen once. Input material: PBMCs. These receptors were collected from a woman aged 40 to 55 in good health and CMV-seronegative.

The chain combines TRBV5-4 with TRBJ2-1, with 8 nucleotides matching TRBD2. Germline trimming cut 4 bases from V and 7 bases from J; bases unmatched to any gene: 13. The V gene's germline CDR1 is SGHNT and CDR2 YYREEE (reference sequence). CDR3 length: 16 residues. The DNA for the CDR3 is TGTGCCAGCAGCAACCGCGGCGGGGGGCCCGGAAATGAGCAGTTCTTC. Its protein product is CASSNRGGGPGNEQFF. Based on the CDR3 plus reference TRBV5-4 and TRBJ2-1, the full variable domain is ETGVTQSPTHLIKTRGQQVTLRCSSQSGHNTVSWYQQALGQGPQFIFQYYREEENGRGNFPPRFSGLQFPNYSSELNVNALELDDSALYLCASSNRGGGPGNEQFFGPGTRLTVL.

The chain employs TRBV5-6 and TRBJ2-7, with D maybe TRBD1 (6 bases). The V and J ends lost 3 bases and 4 bases respectively, with 14 bases between them. This CDR3 has 14 amino acids. The germline CDR1 and CDR2 sequences are SGHDT and YYEEEE. For the CDR3, the DNA is TGTGCCAGCAGCTGGGGCAGGGGATCGTACGAGCAGTACTTC. Residues: CASSWGRGSYEQYF.

V gene TRBV18 combines with J gene TRBJ1-5; weak D call: TRBD1 (5 bases). The CDR3 is 15 amino acids. Per germline, CDR1 KGHSH and CDR2 LQKENI. Trimming left V 2 bases short and J 1 base short, with 9 bases between. The CDR3 nucleotides read TGTGCCAGCTCACCAGGCAGGGAAAGCAATCAGCCCCAGCATTTT. It codes for CASSPGRESNQPQHF.

The rearrangement links TRBV6-5 to TRBJ1-3; D call uncertain. Per germline, CDR1 MNHEY and CDR2 SVGAGI. Trimming shortened V by 0 bases and J by 0 bases, and 9 bases separated the two germline ends. This CDR3 is 16 amino acids long. CDR3 bases: TGTGCCAGCAGTTACTCCGGGTTCGGCTCTGGAAACACCATATATTTT. Protein product: CASSYSGFGSGNTIYF.

This chain links TRBV5-8 with TRBJ2-1; D unresolved. V was shortened by 4 bases and J by 12 bases, with 14 bases between the two germline ends. This CDR3 contains 12 residues. The germline CDR1 and CDR2 sequences are SGHTS and YDEGEE. The chain's CDR3 is CASSRLVPGQFF. DNA for the CDR3: TGTGCCAGCAGCCGGCTCGTTCCGGGGCAGTTCTTC.